The present T cell receptor beta chain was sequenced within a study of T-cell memory formation after mild COVID-19. TCR alpha and TCR beta cDNA libraries carrying sample barcodes and UMIs came from 5'RACE with constant-segment primers. MiXCR, run by TCRdb on the 5' RACE reads, gives a single entry per CDR3 protein. The sample has around 510,000 distinct CDR3 sequences; about 20% are singletons. This clonotype occurred a few times. Its antigen is not identified. The CDR3 is 13 residues long. The V and J ends lost 5 bases and 1 base respectively, with 11 bases between them. Germline CDR1 is SQVTM and CDR2 is ANQGSEA. General study findings and limits: The CD4+ clones that contracted clustered mainly within CM and EM, and the CD8+ clones concentrated in EMRA. That cross-reactive memory joined was suggested by some responding clones appearing in pre-infection memory.

This TCR was recovered from an adult woman who had mild COVID-19 (a few samples of this study predate the infection). Cell type and time point are not known. This sequence joins TRBV29-1 and TRBJ1-1; D gene unclear. The sample consisted of PBMCs or a T cell subset sorted from them (not recorded which). This CDR3 is CSVSLAANTEAFF. In DNA form, the CDR3 reads TGCAGCGTTTCCCTCGCGGCGAACACTGAAGCTTTCTTT.